This TCR beta chain is drawn from a study of a mutant IDH1 vaccine in newly diagnosed glioma (dated by TCRdb to the early 2020s). Describing the broader study: Vaccination was initiated 4-6 weeks after radiotherapy alone, or concurrently with temozolomide cycles in the chemotherapy-containing groups. Prior to enrollment, standard therapy consisting of radiotherapy alone, temozolomide alone, or radiochemotherapy with temozolomide had been administered to patients, with the combination being received by most patients. For exploratory analyses, longitudinal TCRB deep sequencing was carried out in around 24 treated patients wherever samples were available. Peripheral blood was drawn at six visits: V03 (baseline), V05, V07, V10, V12 and V13. Of the roughly 32 treated patients, about 62% were male and roughly 38% were female, and a mean age of approximately 40 years was recorded. The week-35 safety follow-up was designated visit V12, and the week-47 end of study was designated visit V13. Findings and caveats that apply to the study as a whole: According to the authors, sample limitations meant that analyses of patient blood samples could not be reproduced. Availability determined which PBMC samples were chosen for TCRB deep sequencing. Vaccine-induced immune responses across multiple MHC alleles were detected in about 92% of patients. Pseudoprogression seemed to be unrelated to changes in the top peripheral T cell clonotypes found by TCRB sequencing.

Trimmed from V: 5 bases; trimmed from J: 11 bases; junction bases lacking a gene match: 11. From a lookup of the germline V gene (reference sequence), CDR1 and CDR2 are SEHNR and FQNEAQ. The CDR3 sequence holds 16 residues, the cysteine and phenylalanine included. Of the read, only the CDR3 DNA is kept; its 48 bases are in frame from base 1. The library was produced with the immunoSEQ multiplex PCR assay. Rearranged TCR beta chain sequences were amplified using the hsTCRB Kit according to the manufacturer's protocol. An Illumina MiSeq was used to sequence the TCRB libraries. For the original study's pipeline: Demultiplexing, trimming and gene mapping were performed with the kit vendor's proprietary platform. TCRdb carries this immuneACCESS record with in-frame sequences only. Its versions omit some clonotypes, under half of them owing to an unresolved V gene in the studies checked, with the rest unexplained. The D gene and trimming were derived from the DNA, and the V and J assignments and clone size from that table. Within this sample are approximately 32,000 clones, with approximately 90% of them counted one time only. The biggest ten clones account for 2% to 2.5% of the sample.

A remark on this clone: Its antigen remains undetermined. The input lacks base qualities; no much larger clone sits a single base away.

Taken with the paper, the label for time point translates to: week 47, end of study. A 20-mer mutant IDH1 peptide at 300 micrograms in Montanide made up each vaccine dose, which was injected subcutaneously together with topical imiquimod. Across visits V03 through V10, patients got a total of eight vaccinations, given in weeks 1, 3, 5, 7, 11, 15, 19 and 23. Donors had newly diagnosed WHO grade 3 or 4 IDH1-mutant astrocytomas with loss of nuclear ATRX. The samples were drawn from NOA16, a multicentre, single-arm, open-label phase I trial in Germany that tested a mutant IDH1 peptide vaccine in humans for the first time. Genomic DNA for TCRB sequencing was extracted from EDTA blood using the DNeasy Blood and Tissue Kit.

The chain is assembled from TRBV7-9 and TRBJ1-6, with 11 middle bases fitting TRBD1. This sample comprised PBMCs, obtained from a glioma patient whose treatment included an IDH1 peptide vaccine. The TCR comes from a man in his forties or fifties with glioma. The DNA sequence follows: TGTGCCAGCAGCCCACGGACAGGGGGCGTTTGGACACCCCTCCACTTT. The resulting protein is CASSPRTGGVWTPLHF.